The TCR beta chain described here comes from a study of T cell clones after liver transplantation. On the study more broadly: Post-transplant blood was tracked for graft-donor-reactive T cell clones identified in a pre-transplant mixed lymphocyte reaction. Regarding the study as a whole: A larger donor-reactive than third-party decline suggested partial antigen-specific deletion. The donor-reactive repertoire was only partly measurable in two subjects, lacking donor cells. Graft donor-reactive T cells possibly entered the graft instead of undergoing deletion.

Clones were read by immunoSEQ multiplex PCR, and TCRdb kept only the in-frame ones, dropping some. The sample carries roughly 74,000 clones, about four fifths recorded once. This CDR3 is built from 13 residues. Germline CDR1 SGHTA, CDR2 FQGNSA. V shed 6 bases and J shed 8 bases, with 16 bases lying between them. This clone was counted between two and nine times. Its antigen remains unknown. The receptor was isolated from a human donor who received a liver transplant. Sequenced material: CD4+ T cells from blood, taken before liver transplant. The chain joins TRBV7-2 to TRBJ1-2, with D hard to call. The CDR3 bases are TGTGCCAGCAGTTATGGGCTTGTTGGCGGCTACACCTTC. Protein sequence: CASSYGLVGGYTF.